Below are 2 T cell receptor beta chains sequenced from a single sample in a study of T-cell reconstitution after alpha-beta-depleted transplantation in children. The TCRbeta library incorporated unique molecular identifiers. A single record per CDR3 protein comes from TCRdb applying MiXCR to the PCR reads. The repertoire has some 550,000 distinct CDR3 sequences, about 17% of them found once; the top ten carry 2.5% to 3.5%. This material consisted of PBMCs from the stem cell graft donor, taken from the stem cell graft. The receptors originated from a human donor who donated a stem cell graft to a child with acute lymphoblastic leukemia.

This clonotype was counted only a few times. This CDR3 is CASSFISGGHYEQYF. DNA of the CDR3: TGCGCCAGCAGCTTTATTAGCGGGGGCCACTACGAGCAGTACTTC. The rearrangement joins TRBV5-1 to TRBJ2-7, with TRBD2 identical over 9 bases. CDR1 and CDR2 (germline): SGHRS, YFSETQ. Trimming removed 2 bases from V and 3 bases from J; junction bases left unmatched: 6. There are 15 residues in the CDR3.

The CDR3 reads CASSDPGQGEGYTF. The CDR3 bases are TGTGCCAGCAGCGATCCGGGACAGGGAGAGGGCTACACCTTC. The chain carries TRBV7-9 and TRBJ1-2; TRBD1 aligns across 9 bases. CDR3 length equals 14 residues. V trimming: 5 bases; J trimming: 8 bases; junction bases outside the gene matches: 9. Germline V gene data show CDR1 as SEHNR and CDR2 as FQNEAQ (reference sequence).